These 9 T cell receptor beta chains were all obtained from the same sample, sequenced in a study of CD8 T cells in Susac syndrome. It was with random hexamers that roughly 0.5 to 1 ug RNA was reverse transcribed. TCRdb ran MiXCR on the immunoSEQ multiplex PCR reads and lists one entry per CDR3 protein. The sample carries about 150,000 distinct CDR3 sequences, roughly nine tenths recorded once. Material for sequencing was CD4+ T cells from PBMCs. Receptors were obtained from a human donor in good health.

CDR3 loop: CASSPQQGYSNQPQHF. As DNA, the CDR3 is TGTGCCAGCTCACCACAACAGGGATATAGCAATCAGCCCCAGCATTTT. The gene calls are TRBV18 and TRBJ1-5, with D possibly TRBD1 on 6 matching bases. The length of the CDR3 is 16 residues. Trimming cost V 1 base and J 0 bases, with 10 bases left between them. CDR1 and CDR2 (germline): KGHSH, LQKENI. The variable domain in full, completed from reference TRBV18 and TRBJ1-5, reads NAGVMQNPRHLVRRRGQEARLRCSPMKGHSHVYWYRQLPEEGLKFMVYLQKENIIDESGMPKERFSAEFPKEGPSILRIQQVVRGDSAAYFCASSPQQGYSNQPQHFGDGTRLSIL.

This chain joins TRBV6-5 and TRBJ1-6; 7 bases fit TRBD1. The V segment lost 6 bases and the J segment 8 bases; nucleotides outside the gene matches: 16. Germline CDR1 MNHEY, CDR2 SVGAGI. The CDR3 extends over 17 amino acids. The DNA for the CDR3 is TGTGCCAGCAGATTAGCGACGGCGGGGCAGGGGGATTCACCCCTCCACTTT. This translates into CASRLATAGQGDSPLHF.

CDR3 coding DNA: TGTGCCAGTAGTATGCGACATCAGGAGACCCAGTACTTC. Protein product: CASSMRHQETQYF. The genes are TRBV19 and TRBJ2-5; D gene uncertain. The CDR3 covers 13 residues. The germline V gene encodes CDR1 LNHDA and CDR2 SQIVND (reference sequence). V dropped 3 bases and J dropped 5 bases, with 10 bases sitting between them.

This chain uses TRBV5-1 with TRBJ1-5, with a weak D call TRBD1 (5 bases). Per the germline V gene, CDR1 is SGHRS and CDR2 is YFSETQ. The V end lost 3 bases, the J end lost 2 bases, and 12 bases lay between the germline ends. The length of the CDR3 is 15 residues. The CDR3 DNA follows: TGCGCCAGCAGCTGGGGCCCTCAAGGCAATCAGCCCCAGCATTTT. It translates to CASSWGPQGNQPQHF.

The chain recombines TRBV19 with TRBJ1-6; 7 bases line up with TRBD1. The CDR3 is 14 amino acids. The V segment lost 4 bases and the J segment 14 bases; nucleotides outside the gene matches: 11. Germline V gene lookup returns CDR1 LNHDA and CDR2 SQIVND (reference sequence). CDR3 DNA sequence: TGTGCCAGTAGTAGGGGACAGCCAGGATCATCCCTCCACTTT. Translation gives CASSRGQPGSSLHF.

The chain combines TRBV7-2 with TRBJ2-3; tentatively, D is TRBD2 (6 bases). The CDR3 length is 13 residues. Per the germline V gene, CDR1 is SGHTA and CDR2 is FQGNSA. Trimming removed 5 bases at V and 4 bases at J, with 10 bases between. DNA of the CDR3: TGTGCCAGCAGCCCGACTAGGGCAGATACGCAGTATTTT. This codes for CASSPTRADTQYF.

This clonotype was observed a single time. This chain links TRBV5-1 with TRBJ2-7; D remains ambiguous. The CDR3 covers 12 residues. V was clipped by 0 bases and J by 7 bases, with 8 bases between them. The V gene's germline CDR1 is SGHRS and CDR2 YFSETQ. CDR3 sequence reads: CASSLVLGEQYF. The CDR3 nucleotides are TGCGCCAGCAGCTTGGTATTGGGTGAGCAGTACTTC.

This chain joins TRBV7-2 and TRBJ1-6, with D possibly TRBD1 on 5 matching bases. The germline V gene has CDR1 SGHTA and CDR2 FQGNSA. This CDR3 is 16 amino acids long. V was shortened by 5 bases and J by 7 bases, with 18 bases between the two germline ends. CDR3 region: CASSPYGTRGNSPLHF. CDR3 DNA sequence: TGTGCCAGCAGCCCCTACGGGACTAGGGGAAATTCACCCCTCCACTTT.

J is TRBJ1-1 and V is TRBV5-4; D is perhaps TRBD1 (6 bases). The germline V and J ends were trimmed by 0 bases and 1 base, with 10 bases remaining between them. The CDR3 has 15 residues. CDR1 is SGHNT, CDR2 YYREEE, per germline (reference sequence). CDR3 protein: CASSLAGHRNTEAFF. DNA of the CDR3: TGTGCCAGCAGCTTGGCGGGACACCGGAACACTGAAGCTTTCTTT.